This T cell receptor beta chain was found in a study of blood T cell repertoires in COVID-19. Study details: Acute and convalescent COVID-19 specimens originated in the United States, Italy and Spain. T cells, B-cell-depleted T cells, or PBMCs provided the cDNA or gDNA that served as material.

V shed 2 bases and J shed 1 base, with 6 bases lying between them. The CDR3 extends over 14 amino acids. The germline gives CDR1 MDHEN, CDR2 SYDVKM. Per the original methods: Quantification of nucleated cells was approximated via reference gene primer amplification. TCRdb keeps only in-frame clones here, not all; method: immunoSEQ multiplex PCR. That table furnishes V, J and clone size, whereas the DNA furnished D and trimming. The table lists 85,000 to 120,000 clones, around four fifths of them singletons. The sample comprised peripheral blood. This chain connects TRBV28 to TRBJ2-4; D call uncertain. The sequence came from a human donor in a cohort sampled during active COVID-19. The CDR3 nucleotides read TGTGCCAGCAGTTTAATTCGGGCCAAAAACATTCAGTACTTC. This sequence encodes CASSLIRAKNIQYF.